This T cell receptor beta chain comes out of a study of cytomegalovirus exposure and HLA in healthy donors. The PCR had 60 Vbeta and 13 Jbeta primers. The protocol was immunoSEQ multiplex PCR, while the TCRdb copy is restricted to in-frame clones and leaves out a portion. The sample records some 130,000 clones, around 77% being singletons. Study conclusions and caveats: It was 164 TCR beta chains that were listed as cytomegalovirus-associated. Prior analysis indicated that the majority of TCR beta V segments exhibited productivity approximately 87% or approximately 30% of the time.

CDR1 MNHEY and CDR2 SMNVEV come from the germline V gene (reference sequence). V lost 5 bases to trimming and J lost 4 bases, with 15 bases between them. This CDR3 spans 14 amino acids. Note on this clone: The antigen remains undetermined.

Sequenced input: PBMCs. The clonotype originates from a man aged 30 to 39 in good health and CMV-seronegative. This chain joins TRBV27 and TRBJ2-7; maybe TRBD1 (5 bases). Written as DNA, the CDR3 is TGTGCCAGCAGTCGCCAGGGAACTCGTTACGAGCAGTACTTC. Protein product: CASSRQGTRYEQYF.